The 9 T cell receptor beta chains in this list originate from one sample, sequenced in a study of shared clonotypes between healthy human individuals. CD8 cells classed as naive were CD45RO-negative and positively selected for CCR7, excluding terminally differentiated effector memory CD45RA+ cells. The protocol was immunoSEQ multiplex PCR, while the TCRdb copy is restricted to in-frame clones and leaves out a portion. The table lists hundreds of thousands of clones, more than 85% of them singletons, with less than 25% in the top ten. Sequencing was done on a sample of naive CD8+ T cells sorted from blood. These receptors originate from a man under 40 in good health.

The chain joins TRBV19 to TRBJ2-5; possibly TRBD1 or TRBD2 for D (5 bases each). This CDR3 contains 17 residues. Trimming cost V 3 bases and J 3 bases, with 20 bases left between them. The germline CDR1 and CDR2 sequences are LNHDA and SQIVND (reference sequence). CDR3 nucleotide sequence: TGTGCCAGTAGTATTTGGCCTGGGACGGCGGCCGAAGAGACCCAGTACTTC. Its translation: CASSIWPGTAAEETQYF. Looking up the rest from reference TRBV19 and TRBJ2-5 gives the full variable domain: DGGITQSPKYLFRKEGQNVTLSCEQNLNHDAMYWYRQDPGQGLRLIYYSQIVNDFQKGDIAEGYSVSREKKESFPLTVTSAQKNPTAFYLCASSIWPGTAAEETQYFGPGTRLLVL.

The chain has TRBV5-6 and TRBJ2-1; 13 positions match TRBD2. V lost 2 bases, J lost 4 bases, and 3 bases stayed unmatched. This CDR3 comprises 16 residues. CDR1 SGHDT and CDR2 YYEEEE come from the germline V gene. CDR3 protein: CASSFGLAGVYNEQFF. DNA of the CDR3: TGTGCCAGCAGCTTTGGACTAGCGGGAGTGTACAATGAGCAGTTCTTC.

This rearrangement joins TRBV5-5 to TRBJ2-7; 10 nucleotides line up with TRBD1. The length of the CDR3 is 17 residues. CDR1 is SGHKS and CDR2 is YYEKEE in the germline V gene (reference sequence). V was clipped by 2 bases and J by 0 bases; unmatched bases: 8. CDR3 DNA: TGTGCCAGCAGCTTTATAGGACAGGGGGTTCGCTCCTACGAGCAGTACTTC. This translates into CASSFIGQGVRSYEQYF.

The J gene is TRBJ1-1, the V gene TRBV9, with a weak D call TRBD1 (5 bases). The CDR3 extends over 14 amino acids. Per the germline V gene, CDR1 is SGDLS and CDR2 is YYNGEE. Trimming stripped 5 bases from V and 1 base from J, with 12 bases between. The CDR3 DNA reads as TGTGCCAGCAGTGACGGGGCAGAGAACACTGAAGCTTTCTTT. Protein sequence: CASSDGAENTEAFF. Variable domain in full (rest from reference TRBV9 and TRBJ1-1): DSGVTQTPKHLITATGQRVTLRCSPRSGDLSVYWYQQSLDQGLQFLIQYYNGEERAKGNILERFSAQQFPDLHSELNLSSLELGDSALYFCASSDGAENTEAFFGQGTRLTVV.

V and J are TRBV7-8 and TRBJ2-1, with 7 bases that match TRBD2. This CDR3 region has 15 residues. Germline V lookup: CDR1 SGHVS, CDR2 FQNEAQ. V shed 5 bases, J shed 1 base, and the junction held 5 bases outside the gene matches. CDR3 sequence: CASSLWGGSYNEQFF. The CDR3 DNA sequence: TGTGCCAGCAGCCTTTGGGGGGGGTCCTACAATGAGCAGTTCTTC.

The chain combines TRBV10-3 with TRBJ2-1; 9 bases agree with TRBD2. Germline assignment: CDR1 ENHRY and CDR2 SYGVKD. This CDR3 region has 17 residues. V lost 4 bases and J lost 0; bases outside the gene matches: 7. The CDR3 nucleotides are TGTGCCATCAGTGCCCCAATTAGCGGGAGCTCCTACAATGAGCAGTTCTTC. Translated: CAISAPISGSSYNEQFF.

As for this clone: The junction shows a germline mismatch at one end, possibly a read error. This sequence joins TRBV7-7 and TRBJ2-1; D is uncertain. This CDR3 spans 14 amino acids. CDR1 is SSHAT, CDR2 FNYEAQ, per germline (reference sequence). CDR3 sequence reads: CASSLYLDDNEQFF. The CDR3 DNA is TGTGCTAGCAGCTTATACTTGGACGACAATGAGCAGTTCTTC.

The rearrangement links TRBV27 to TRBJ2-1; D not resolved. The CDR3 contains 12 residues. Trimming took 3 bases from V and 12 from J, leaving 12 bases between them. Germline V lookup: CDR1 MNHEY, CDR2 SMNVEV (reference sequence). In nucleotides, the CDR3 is TGTGCCAGCAGTTTTCCGGCAGGTCGGCAGTTCTTC. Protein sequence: CASSFPAGRQFF.

DNA for the CDR3: TGTGCCAGCAGTTTAAGGGGGACAGGTACTACCGCTGCAACTAATGAAAAACTGTTTTTT. Its protein is CASSLRGTGTTAATNEKLFF. The rearrangement joins TRBV27 to TRBJ1-4; TRBD1 agrees at 8 bases. CDR3 size: 20 residues. Trimming at V came to 2 bases and at J to 0 bases, leaving 14 bases not matched to a gene. Germline V CDR1 and CDR2: MNHEY, SMNVEV (reference sequence). Full variable domain (outside the CDR3, taken from reference TRBV27 and TRBJ1-4): EAQVTQNPRYLITVTGKKLTVTCSQNMNHEYMSWYRQDPGLGLRQIYYSMNVEVTDKGDVPEGYKVSRKEKRNFPLILESPSPNQTSLYFCASSLRGTGTTAATNEKLFFGSGTQLSVL.